Presented here are 27 T cell receptor beta chains from one specimen sequenced in a study of blood T cell repertoires in COVID-19. Sequenced by immunoSEQ multiplex PCR; TCRdb stores in-frame clones only, minus some. In the table there are around 140,000 clones, approximately 90% of which are singletons. Sequencing input: peripheral blood. The receptors stem from a woman in her fifties or sixties with acute or convalescent COVID-19.

The gene calls are TRBV19 and TRBJ2-7; TRBD2 agrees at 13 bases. J lost 4 bases, V lost 4 bases, and 4 bases had no gene match. The germline CDR1 and CDR2 sequences are LNHDA and SQIVND (reference sequence). This CDR3 has 15 residues. The CDR3 sequence: CASSRGTSGAYEQYF. As DNA, the CDR3 is TGTGCCAGTAGTAGGGGGACTAGCGGGGCTTACGAGCAGTACTTC.

The genes are TRBV6-5 and TRBJ2-2; unclear D gene. The CDR3 has 15 residues. From germline, CDR1 is MNHEY and CDR2 SVGAGI. Trimming removed 1 base from V and 0 bases from J, with 6 bases in between. CDR3: CASSYYSANTGELFF. The CDR3, as DNA: TGTGCCAGCAGTTACTATTCCGCGAACACCGGGGAGCTGTTTTTT.

This chain links TRBV4-1 with TRBJ2-4; no firm D call. V was clipped by 1 base and J by 0 bases, with 16 bases between them. The CDR3 is made up of 18 amino acids. Germline V gene lookup returns CDR1 MGHRA and CDR2 YSYEKL. The CDR3 DNA reads TGCGCCAGCAGCCAAGGTCAAGAATCGACAATAGCCAAAAACATTCAGTACTTC. Translating gives CASSQGQESTIAKNIQYF.

The rearrangement uses TRBV10-3 and TRBJ2-3; D is perhaps TRBD2 (7 bases). V gave up 0 bases and J gave up 7 bases, with 11 bases separating them. The CDR3 runs 14 residues. The germline V gene has CDR1 ENHRY and CDR2 SYGVKD. For the CDR3, the DNA is TGTGCCATCAGTGAGTCGGGGGGGGCCTATACGCAGTATTTT. Protein product: CAISESGGAYTQYF.

The chain couples TRBV19 to TRBJ2-7; 11 bases match TRBD1. V shed 6 bases, J shed 5 bases, and the junction held 3 bases outside the gene matches. There are 13 residues in the CDR3. Germline V gene sequence: CDR1 LNHDA, CDR2 SQIVND (reference sequence). For the CDR3, the DNA is TGTGCCAGTAGGGACAGGGGGCCCGACGAGCAGTACTTC. Translation: CASRDRGPDEQYF.

This clone has a single count. The chain couples TRBV7-6 to TRBJ1-1; D may be TRBD1 (6 bases). With 0 bases removed from V and 0 bases from J, the gap between germline ends came to 11 bases. Germline V gives CDR1 SGHVS, CDR2 FNYEAQ. This CDR3 has 16 residues. The CDR3 loop is CASSLAGATLNTEAFF. The CDR3 DNA follows: TGTGCCAGCAGCTTAGCGGGGGCGACCCTGAACACTGAAGCTTTCTTT.

This clone has only one observation. J is TRBJ2-2 and V is TRBV30, with 7 bases lining up with TRBD2. The CDR3 consists of 17 residues. Germline CDR1 reads GTSNPN; CDR2 reads SVGIG (reference sequence). Unmatched junction bases numbered 14, after V lost 1 base and J lost 6 bases. The CDR3 DNA sequence: TGTGCCTGGAGTGGAACGCTAGCGGTCGGGTTCCCCGGGGAGCTGTTTTTT. Protein: CAWSGTLAVGFPGELFF.

The chain links TRBV28 to TRBJ2-5, with D tentatively TRBD1 (5 bases). The CDR3 spans 13 residues. Germline CDR1 and CDR2: MDHEN and SYDVKM. V shed 6 bases and J shed 7 bases, with 15 bases lying between them. CDR3 sequence (DNA): TGTGCCAGCAGCCCACGGGCTACAGGGACCCAGTACTTC. It translates to CASSPRATGTQYF.

The chain employs TRBV7-2 and TRBJ2-1; weak D call: TRBD2 (5 bases). Between the trimmed V and J ends, which lost 1 base and 9 bases, there was a span of 13 bases. The germline V gene encodes CDR1 SGHTA and CDR2 FQGNSA. This CDR3 is 14 amino acids long. The CDR3 here is CASSLGVGVGEQFF. In DNA, the CDR3 is TGTGCCAGCAGCTTAGGGGTCGGGGTAGGTGAGCAGTTCTTC.

V and J are TRBV11-1 and TRBJ1-4; D may be TRBD1 (5 bases). The V end was cut by 4 bases, the J end by 4 bases, with 13 bases between. In germline, CDR1 is SGHAT, CDR2 FQDESV (reference sequence). The CDR3 length is 15 residues. The CDR3 protein is CASSSTGSSNEKLFF. The CDR3, as DNA: TGTGCCAGCAGCTCTACAGGAAGTAGTAATGAAAAACTGTTTTTT.

V gene TRBV14 combines with J gene TRBJ1-2, with a possible D match to TRBD1 (6 bases). Trimming stripped 4 bases from V and 8 bases from J, with 14 bases between. Per germline, CDR1 SGHDN and CDR2 FVKESK. This CDR3 spans 13 amino acids. The CDR3 is CASSPQDQGGYTF. The CDR3 DNA is TGTGCCAGCAGCCCCCAAGACCAGGGGGGCTACACCTTC.

This chain uses TRBV27 with TRBJ1-2, with TRBD1 matching over 7 bases. V trimming: 3 bases; J trimming: 5 bases; junction bases outside the gene matches: 6. Looked up from germline, CDR1 is MNHEY and CDR2 is SMNVEV (reference sequence). The CDR3 length is 14 residues. This chain's CDR3 is CASSLQGGGYGYTF. As DNA, the CDR3 is TGTGCCAGCAGTTTGCAGGGGGGTGGATATGGCTACACCTTC.

This sequence joins TRBV19 and TRBJ1-1, with D maybe TRBD1 (6 bases). The ends were cut back, 3 bases at V and 7 bases at J, with 9 bases in the middle. This CDR3 spans 12 amino acids. CDR1 and CDR2 from the germline V gene are LNHDA and SQIVND (reference sequence). The CDR3 sequence is CASSIGRGEAFF. The CDR3 DNA is TGTGCCAGTAGTATTGGCAGGGGTGAAGCTTTCTTT.

The chain combines TRBV30 with TRBJ1-5, with 7 bases lining up with TRBD1. V dropped 3 bases and J dropped 3; count of bases not matched to a gene: 5. The CDR3 loop spans 14 amino acids. Germline CDR1 is GTSNPN and CDR2 is SVGIG (reference sequence). The CDR3 DNA sequence: TGTGCCTGGAGCGAAGGACAGGTCAATCAGCCCCAGCATTTT. Its translation: CAWSEGQVNQPQHF.

The chain carries TRBV28 and TRBJ1-1, with D possibly TRBD1 on 5 matching bases. Germline assignment: CDR1 MDHEN and CDR2 SYDVKM. The V gene lost 11 bases and the J gene lost 1 base, with 14 bases spanning the gap. This CDR3 has 13 amino acids. CDR3 protein: CAGGGHPNTEAFF. CDR3 nucleotides: TGTGCCGGGGGAGGGCACCCGAACACTGAAGCTTTCTTT. The full variable domain, rest sourced from reference TRBV28 and TRBJ1-1, is DVKVTQSSRYLVKRTGEKVFLECVQDMDHENMFWYRQDPGLGLRLIYFSYDVKMKEKGDIPEGYSVSREKKERFSLILESASTNQTSMYLCAGGGHPNTEAFFGQGTRLTVV.

CDR3 protein: CASSQGQYIQYF. For the CDR3, the DNA is TGTGCCAGCAGCCAAGGACAGTACATTCAGTACTTC. The V gene is TRBV14, the J gene TRBJ2-4; a weak D match, TRBD1 (5 bases). Germline V lookup: CDR1 SGHDN, CDR2 FVKESK. The germline V and J ends were trimmed by 1 base and 8 bases, with 6 bases remaining between them. This CDR3 has 12 residues.

The rearrangement joins TRBV7-9 to TRBJ2-1; weak D call: TRBD1 (5 bases). The CDR3 sequence is 13 residues long. The V and J ends lost 8 bases and 10 bases respectively, with 18 bases between them. Germline CDR1 reads SEHNR; CDR2 reads FQNEAQ (reference sequence). The DNA for the CDR3 is TGTGCCAGCCAGCCCAACAGGCGGTGGGAGCAGTTCTTC. Translated: CASQPNRRWEQFF.

This clone was seen more than once but under ten times. The chain is built from TRBV5-1 and TRBJ2-5, with TRBD1 as a possible D gene (6 bases). V gave up 2 bases and J gave up 4 bases, with 9 bases separating them. This CDR3 region has 13 residues. Germline-derived CDR1 and CDR2 are SGHRS and YFSETQ. The CDR3 coding sequence is TGCGCCAGCAGCTTAGGGGGAGTAGAGACCCAGTACTTC. As protein: CASSLGGVETQYF.

CDR3 sequence reads: CASSLGGISGNTIYF. DNA of the CDR3: TGCGCCAGCAGCTTGGGAGGGATCTCTGGAAACACCATATATTTT. The chain links TRBV5-1 to TRBJ1-3; D remains unclear. Germline V gives CDR1 SGHRS, CDR2 YFSETQ. CDR3 length: 15 residues. Trimming shortened V by 0 bases and J by 0 bases, and 7 bases separated the two germline ends.

The chain links TRBV4-2 to TRBJ2-5, with 10 bases identical to TRBD2. The J segment lost 4 bases and the V segment lost 3 bases, leaving 11 bases of the junction unmatched. Germline V gives CDR1 LGHNA, CDR2 YNFKEQ. This CDR3 has 17 residues. CDR3 bases: TGTGCCAGCAGCCAGCAACATCGAGCGGGGGGGGCAGAGACCCAGTACTTC. Residues: CASSQQHRAGGAETQYF.

This chain uses TRBV6-6 with TRBJ2-7; 8 bases are a match to TRBD1. The CDR3 totals 16 residues. Germline V gene sequence: CDR1 MNHNY, CDR2 SVGAGI (reference sequence). With V trimmed by 1 base and J by 1 base, 6 bases remained unmatched. CDR3 nucleotide sequence: TGTGCCAGCAGTTACTTCCGGGACAGGTATTCCTACGAGCAGTACTTC. Translating it yields CASSYFRDRYSYEQYF.

With respect to this clone: The junction does not match germline at one end; this may be a read error. The chain uses TRBV11-2 and TRBJ1-6; D perhaps matches TRBD1 (5 bases). The CDR3 is made up of 16 amino acids. CDR1 SGHAT and CDR2 FQNNGV come from the germline V gene. CDR3 sequence reads: CASTLQAPSYNSPLHF. The CDR3 DNA follows: TGTGCCAGCACCTTACAGGCACCCTCCTATAATTCACCCCTCCACTTT.

V is TRBV5-1 and J is TRBJ2-2, with no clear D. This CDR3 spans 15 amino acids. Germline V gene sequence: CDR1 SGHRS, CDR2 YFSETQ. Trimming took 1 base from V and 4 from J, leaving 11 bases between them. For the CDR3, the DNA is TGCGCCAGCAGCTTGTCAGCTACGGGCACCGGGGAGCTGTTTTTT. Translating gives CASSLSATGTGELFF.

This clone was detected once. The rearrangement links TRBV7-3 to TRBJ2-1, with 11 positions matching TRBD2. The germline V gene encodes CDR1 SGHTA and CDR2 FQGTGA. The length of the CDR3 is 15 residues. Unmatched junction bases numbered 9, after V lost 7 bases and J lost 7 bases. As DNA, the CDR3 is TGTGCCAGCACCCAGACTAGCGGGACTGTTAATGAGCAGTTCTTC. Translation gives CASTQTSGTVNEQFF.

This clone was counted once. CDR3 amino acids: CASSQRRGQGMNTEAFF. Here the CDR3 DNA reads TGTGCCAGCAGCCAGAGGAGGGGACAGGGCATGAACACTGAAGCTTTCTTT. The V and J genes are TRBV14 and TRBJ1-1, with 9 positions matching TRBD1. The V and J ends lost 3 bases and 0 bases, in that order; junction bases with no gene match: 8. CDR3 size: 17 residues. Germline CDR1 is SGHDN and CDR2 is FVKESK. Using reference TRBV14 and TRBJ1-1 for the parts outside the CDR3, the full variable domain is EAGVTQFPSHSVIEKGQTVTLRCDPISGHDNLYWYRRVMGKEIKFLLHFVKESKQDESGMPNNRFLAERTGGTYSTLKVQPAELEDSGVYFCASSQRRGQGMNTEAFFGQGTRLTVV.

The chain couples TRBV4-1 to TRBJ1-5; possibly TRBD1 for D (6 bases). CDR1 and CDR2 from the germline V gene are MGHRA and YSYEKL. With 1 base removed from V and 4 bases from J, the gap between germline ends came to 14 bases. This CDR3 has 16 amino acids. The CDR3 region has the DNA TGCGCCAGCAGCCAAGTTTTTCGGGACAAAAATCAGCCCCAGCATTTT. It encodes CASSQVFRDKNQPQHF.

This clone was observed once. V and J are TRBV6-4 and TRBJ1-6, with D unclear. Trimming left V 7 bases short and J 9 bases short, with 22 bases between. Germline-derived CDR1 and CDR2 are MRHNA and SNTAGT. This CDR3 spans 16 amino acids. The CDR3 nucleotides are TGTGCCAGCATAGTCGAGGTCCTACGGCGGGTTTCACCCCTCCACTTT. Amino acid sequence: CASIVEVLRRVSPLHF.